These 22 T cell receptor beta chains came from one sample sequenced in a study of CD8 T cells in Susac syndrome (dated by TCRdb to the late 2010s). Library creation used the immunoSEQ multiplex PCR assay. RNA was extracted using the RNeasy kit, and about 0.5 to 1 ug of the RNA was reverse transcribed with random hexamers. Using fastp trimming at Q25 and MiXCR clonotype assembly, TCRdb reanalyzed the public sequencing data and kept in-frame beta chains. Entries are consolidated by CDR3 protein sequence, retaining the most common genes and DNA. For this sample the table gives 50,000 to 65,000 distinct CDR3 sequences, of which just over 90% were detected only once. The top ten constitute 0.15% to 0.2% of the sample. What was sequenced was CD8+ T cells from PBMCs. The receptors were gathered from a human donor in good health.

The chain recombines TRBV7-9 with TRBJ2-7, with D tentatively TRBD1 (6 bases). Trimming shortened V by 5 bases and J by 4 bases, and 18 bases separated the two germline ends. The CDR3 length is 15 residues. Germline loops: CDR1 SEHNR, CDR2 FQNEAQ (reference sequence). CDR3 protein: CASSPSGTTDYEQYF. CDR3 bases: TGTGCCAGCAGCCCGTCCGGGACAACCGATTACGAGCAGTACTTC.

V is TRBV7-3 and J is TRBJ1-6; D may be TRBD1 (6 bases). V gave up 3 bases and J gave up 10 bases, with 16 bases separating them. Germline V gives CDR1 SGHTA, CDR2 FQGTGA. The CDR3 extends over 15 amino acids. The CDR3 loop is CASSFSPRGQSPLHF. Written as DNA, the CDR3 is TGTGCCAGCAGCTTCAGCCCTCGGGGGCAATCACCCCTCCACTTT.

CDR3 sequence reads: CAISEGRGTDTQYF. The CDR3 DNA reads TGTGCCATCAGTGAGGGCCGAGGCACAGATACGCAGTATTTT. The chain has TRBV10-3 and TRBJ2-3; D not resolved. The CDR3 sequence is 14 residues long. Looked up from germline, CDR1 is ENHRY and CDR2 is SYGVKD. V lost 2 bases, J lost 1 base, and 7 bases lay in between.

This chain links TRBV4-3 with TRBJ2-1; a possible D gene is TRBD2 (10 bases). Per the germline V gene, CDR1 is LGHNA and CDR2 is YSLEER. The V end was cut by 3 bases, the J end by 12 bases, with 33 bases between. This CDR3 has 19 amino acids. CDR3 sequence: CASSQESGQGGSSGGSQFF. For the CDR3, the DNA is TGCGCCAGCAGCCAGGAATCGGGACAGGGTGGATCTAGCGGGGGTTCGCAGTTCTTC.

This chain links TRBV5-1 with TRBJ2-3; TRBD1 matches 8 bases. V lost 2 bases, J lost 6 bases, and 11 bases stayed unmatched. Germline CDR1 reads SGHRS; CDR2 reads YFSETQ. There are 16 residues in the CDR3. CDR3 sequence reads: CASSLYPTGGGDTQYF. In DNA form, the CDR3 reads TGCGCCAGCAGCTTATACCCTACAGGGGGTGGGGATACGCAGTATTTT.

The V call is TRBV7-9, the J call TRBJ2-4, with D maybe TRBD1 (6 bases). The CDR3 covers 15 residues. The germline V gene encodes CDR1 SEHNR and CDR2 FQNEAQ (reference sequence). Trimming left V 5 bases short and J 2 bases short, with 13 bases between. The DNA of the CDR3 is TGTGCCAGCAGCGACTCCGGGACACCCAAAAACATTCAGTACTTC. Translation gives CASSDSGTPKNIQYF.

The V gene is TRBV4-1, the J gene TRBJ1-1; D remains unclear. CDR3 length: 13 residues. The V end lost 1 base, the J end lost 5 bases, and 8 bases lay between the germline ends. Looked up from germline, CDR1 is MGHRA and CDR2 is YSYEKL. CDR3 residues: CASSQVPETEAFF. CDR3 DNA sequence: TGCGCCAGCAGCCAAGTACCAGAGACTGAAGCTTTCTTT.

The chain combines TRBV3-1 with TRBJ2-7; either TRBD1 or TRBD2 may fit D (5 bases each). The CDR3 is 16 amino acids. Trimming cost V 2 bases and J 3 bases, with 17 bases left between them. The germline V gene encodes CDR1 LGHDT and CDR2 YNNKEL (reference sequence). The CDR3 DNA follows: TGTGCCAGCAGCCAAACCGGGACCCTAGGGGACTACGAGCAGTACTTC. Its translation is CASSQTGTLGDYEQYF.

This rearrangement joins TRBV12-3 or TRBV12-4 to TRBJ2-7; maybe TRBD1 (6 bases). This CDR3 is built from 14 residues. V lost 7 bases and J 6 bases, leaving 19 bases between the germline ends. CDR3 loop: CASTTSGEEPEQYF. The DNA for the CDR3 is TGTGCCAGCACCACCTCAGGGGAAGAACCCGAGCAGTACTTC.

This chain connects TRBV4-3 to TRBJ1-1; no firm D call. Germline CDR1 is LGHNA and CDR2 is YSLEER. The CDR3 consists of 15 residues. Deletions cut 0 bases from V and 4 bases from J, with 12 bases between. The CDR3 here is CASSQDREGSTEAFF. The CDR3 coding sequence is TGCGCCAGCAGCCAAGATAGGGAGGGCAGCACTGAAGCTTTCTTT.

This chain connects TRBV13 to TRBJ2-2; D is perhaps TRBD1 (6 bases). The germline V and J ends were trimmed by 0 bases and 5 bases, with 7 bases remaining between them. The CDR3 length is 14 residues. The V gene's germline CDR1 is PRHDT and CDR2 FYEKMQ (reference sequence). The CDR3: CASSLGRGTGELFF. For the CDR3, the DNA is TGTGCCAGCAGCTTAGGAAGGGGGACCGGGGAGCTGTTTTTT.

The CDR3 DNA reads as TGTGCCAGCAGCCCCGAAGACAGGGGGCACACTGAAGCTTTCTTT. This codes for CASSPEDRGHTEAFF. V usage is TRBV5-4 and J usage is TRBJ1-1; 10 positions agree with TRBD1. After removal of 4 bases from V and 3 bases from J, the junction contained 6 bases not matched to a gene. Per germline, CDR1 SGHNT and CDR2 YYREEE (reference sequence). The CDR3 is made up of 15 amino acids.

The chain's CDR3 is CASSSDSSYEQYF. The CDR3 DNA follows: TGTGCCAGCAGCTCGGACAGTTCCTACGAGCAGTACTTC. The rearrangement joins TRBV7-8 to TRBJ2-7; D is perhaps TRBD1 (6 bases). The V gene lost 4 bases and the J gene lost 1 base, with 8 bases spanning the gap. Per the germline V gene, CDR1 is SGHVS and CDR2 is FQNEAQ. The CDR3 loop spans 13 amino acids.

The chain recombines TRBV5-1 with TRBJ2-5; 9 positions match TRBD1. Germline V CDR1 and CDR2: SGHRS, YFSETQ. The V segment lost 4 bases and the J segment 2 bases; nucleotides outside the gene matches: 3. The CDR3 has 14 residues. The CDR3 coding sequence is TGCGCCAGCAGCCCCGGGACAGGGCAAGAGACCCAGTACTTC. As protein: CASSPGTGQETQYF.

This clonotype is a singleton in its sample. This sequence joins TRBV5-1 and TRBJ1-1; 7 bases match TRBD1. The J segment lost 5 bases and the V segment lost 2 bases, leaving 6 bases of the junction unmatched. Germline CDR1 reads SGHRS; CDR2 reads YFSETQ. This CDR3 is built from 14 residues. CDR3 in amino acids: CASSLTGAGTEAFF. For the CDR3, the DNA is TGCGCCAGCAGCTTAACAGGGGCTGGGACTGAAGCTTTCTTT.

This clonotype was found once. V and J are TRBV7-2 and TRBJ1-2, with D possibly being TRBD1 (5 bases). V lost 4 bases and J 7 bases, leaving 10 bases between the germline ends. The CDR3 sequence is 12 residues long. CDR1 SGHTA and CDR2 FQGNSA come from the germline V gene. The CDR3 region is CASSYGQSGYTF. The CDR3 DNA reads TGTGCCAGCAGCTACGGACAATCTGGCTACACCTTC. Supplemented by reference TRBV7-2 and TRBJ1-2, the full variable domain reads GAGVSQSPSNKVTEKGKDVELRCDPISGHTALYWYRQSLGQGLEFLIYFQGNSAPDKSGLPSDRFSAERTGGSVSTLTIQRTQQEDSAVYLCASSYGQSGYTFGSGTRLTVV.

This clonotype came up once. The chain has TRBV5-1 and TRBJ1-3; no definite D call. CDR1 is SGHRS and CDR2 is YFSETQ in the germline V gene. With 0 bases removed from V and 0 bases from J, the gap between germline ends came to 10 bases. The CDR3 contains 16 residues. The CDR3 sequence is CASSLEQDFSGNTIYF. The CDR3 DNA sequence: TGCGCCAGCAGCTTGGAGCAGGACTTCTCTGGAAACACCATATATTTT.

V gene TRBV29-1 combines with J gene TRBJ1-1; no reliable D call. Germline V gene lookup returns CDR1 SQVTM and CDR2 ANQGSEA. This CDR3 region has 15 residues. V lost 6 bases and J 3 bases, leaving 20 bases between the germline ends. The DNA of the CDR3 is TGCAGCGTCCAAGGTACACGGGATATGGACACTGAAGCTTTCTTT. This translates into CSVQGTRDMDTEAFF.

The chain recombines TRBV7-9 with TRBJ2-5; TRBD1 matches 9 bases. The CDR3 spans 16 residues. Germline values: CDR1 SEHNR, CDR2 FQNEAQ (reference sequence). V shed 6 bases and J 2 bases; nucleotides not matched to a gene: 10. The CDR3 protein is CASSPFPGQGQETQYF. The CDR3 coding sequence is TGTGCCAGCAGTCCTTTTCCGGGACAGGGTCAAGAGACCCAGTACTTC.

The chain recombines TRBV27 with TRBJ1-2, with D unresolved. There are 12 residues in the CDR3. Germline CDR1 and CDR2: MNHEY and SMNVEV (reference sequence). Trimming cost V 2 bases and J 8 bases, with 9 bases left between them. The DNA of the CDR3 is TGTGCCAGCAGTTTAAGATCCGGGGGCTACACCTTC. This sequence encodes CASSLRSGGYTF.

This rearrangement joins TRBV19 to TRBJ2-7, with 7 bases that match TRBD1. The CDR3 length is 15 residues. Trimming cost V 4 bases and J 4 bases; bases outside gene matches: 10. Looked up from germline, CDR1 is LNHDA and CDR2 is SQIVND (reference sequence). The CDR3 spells CASSKGQSRIYEQYF. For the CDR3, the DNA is TGTGCCAGTAGTAAGGGACAGTCCCGGATTTACGAGCAGTACTTC.

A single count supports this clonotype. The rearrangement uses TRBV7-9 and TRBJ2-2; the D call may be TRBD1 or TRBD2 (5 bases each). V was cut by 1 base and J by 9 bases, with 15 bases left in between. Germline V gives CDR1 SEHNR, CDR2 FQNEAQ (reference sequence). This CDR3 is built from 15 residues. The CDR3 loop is CASSLGDTEGRELFF. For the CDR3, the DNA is TGTGCCAGCAGCTTAGGAGACACCGAGGGGAGGGAGCTGTTTTTT.